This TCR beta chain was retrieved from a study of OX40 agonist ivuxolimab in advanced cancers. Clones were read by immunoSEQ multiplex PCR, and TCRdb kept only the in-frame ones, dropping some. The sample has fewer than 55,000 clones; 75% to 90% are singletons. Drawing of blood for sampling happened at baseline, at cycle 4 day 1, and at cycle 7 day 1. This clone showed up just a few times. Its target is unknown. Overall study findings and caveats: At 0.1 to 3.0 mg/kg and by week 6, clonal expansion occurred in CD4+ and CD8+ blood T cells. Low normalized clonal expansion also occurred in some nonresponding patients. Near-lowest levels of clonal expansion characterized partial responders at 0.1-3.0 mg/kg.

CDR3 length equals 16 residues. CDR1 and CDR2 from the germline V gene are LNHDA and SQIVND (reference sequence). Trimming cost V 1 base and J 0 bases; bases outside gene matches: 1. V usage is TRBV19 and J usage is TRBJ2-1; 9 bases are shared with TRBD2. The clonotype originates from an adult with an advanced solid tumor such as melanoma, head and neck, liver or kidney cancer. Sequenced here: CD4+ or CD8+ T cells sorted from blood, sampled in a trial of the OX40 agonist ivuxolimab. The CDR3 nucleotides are TGTGCCAGTAGTATAGGGCGGGGGGGCTCCTACAATGAGCAGTTCTTC. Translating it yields CASSIGRGGSYNEQFF.